Presented here are 25 T cell receptor beta chains from one specimen sequenced in a study of cytomegalovirus exposure and HLA in healthy donors. The PCR had 60 Vbeta and 13 Jbeta primers. Clones were sequenced by immunoSEQ multiplex PCR, and TCRdb holds only the in-frame ones, with some missing. Of around 180,000 clones detected, around three quarters appear once; the ten largest clones hold around 5.7%. Sequenced: PBMCs. These TCRs come from a man aged 40-49 years in good health and CMV-seronegative.

The chain is built from TRBV6-5 and TRBJ2-7; weak D call: TRBD2 (5 bases). Germline V gene data show CDR1 as MNHEY and CDR2 as SVGAGI. There are 13 residues in the CDR3. V was shortened by 6 bases and J by 6 bases, with 15 bases between the two germline ends. CDR3 DNA sequence: TGTGCCAGCAGCCCCTCTAGCCGCTCCGAGCAGTACTTC. Amino acid sequence: CASSPSSRSEQYF.

This clone was picked up a small number of times. At one of its ends the junction is not consistent with the germline gene, which may arise from a read error. This chain joins TRBV15 and TRBJ2-2; maybe TRBD1 (7 bases). The CDR3 runs 21 residues. CDR1 is LNHNV, CDR2 YYDKDF, per germline (reference sequence). As DNA, the CDR3 is TGTGCCACCAGCAGAGTAGGGGGCGCGTGGAGGGGGCTTGTGAACGCCGGGGAGCTGTTTTTT. It encodes CATSRVGGAWRGLVNAGELFF.

V usage is TRBV12-5 and J usage is TRBJ2-1; 9 bases match TRBD2. Germline V gene sequence: CDR1 LGHNT, CDR2 FRNRAP. The CDR3 sequence is 15 residues long. V lost 1 base to trimming and J lost 8 bases; unmatched junction nucleotides: 6. The CDR3 nucleotides are TGTGCTAGTGGTTTGGGTAGCGGGAGTTTCGATGAGCAGTTCTTC. Protein product: CASGLGSGSFDEQFF.

This chain connects TRBV29-1 to TRBJ2-1; unclear D gene. The V end lost 5 bases, the J end lost 5 bases, and 7 bases lay between the germline ends. CDR3 length equals 11 residues. Per germline, CDR1 SQVTM and CDR2 ANQGSEA. The CDR3 nucleotides read TGCAGCGTTACCGGTCACAATGAGCAGTTCTTC. Its protein product is CSVTGHNEQFF.

The chain combines TRBV19 with TRBJ1-6; 8 nucleotides line up with TRBD1. Looked up from germline, CDR1 is LNHDA and CDR2 is SQIVND (reference sequence). The CDR3 runs 16 residues. J was trimmed by 0 bases and V by 4 bases; bases with no gene match: 2. The CDR3 is CASSRDRSSYNSPLHF. The DNA for the CDR3 is TGTGCCAGTAGTAGGGACAGGAGCTCCTATAATTCACCCCTCCACTTT.

This clone was recorded once. The chain uses TRBV7-7 and TRBJ1-5; the D gene is possibly TRBD1 (6 bases). In germline, CDR1 is SSHAT, CDR2 FNYEAQ (reference sequence). The CDR3 length is 15 residues. Trimming pared 4 bases from V and 3 bases from J, leaving 13 bases between. The CDR3: CASSSTTGNNQPQHF. In nucleotides, the CDR3 is TGTGCCAGCAGCTCAACCACAGGGAACAATCAGCCCCAGCATTTT.

The CDR3 here is CASSLDRGGGYTF. CDR3 bases: TGTGCCAGCAGTCTAGACAGGGGAGGCGGCTACACCTTC. This chain connects TRBV11-2 to TRBJ1-2, with TRBD1 matching 8 bases. The V segment lost 6 bases and the J segment 8 bases; nucleotides outside the gene matches: 8. Germline CDR1 and CDR2: SGHAT and FQNNGV. The CDR3 has 13 amino acids.

The chain combines TRBV7-2 with TRBJ2-3, with TRBD2 identical over 13 bases. CDR1 and CDR2 (germline): SGHTA, FQGNSA. Trimming took 2 bases from V and 4 from J; bases not matched to a gene: 3. This CDR3 has 16 residues. CDR3 DNA sequence: TGTGCCAGCAGCTTAACTAGCGGGGGGGCCGCAGATACGCAGTATTTT. This codes for CASSLTSGGAADTQYF.

The chain employs TRBV10-3 and TRBJ1-5, with a weak D call TRBD1 (5 bases). Trimming took off 6 bases at V and 6 bases at J, with 9 bases between the two ends. CDR1 is ENHRY and CDR2 is SYGVKD in the germline V gene. The CDR3 spans 12 residues. CDR3 coding DNA: TGTGCCATCAGCCCAAGGGGTCAGCCCCAGCATTTT. This sequence encodes CAISPRGQPQHF.

The chain uses TRBV4-3 and TRBJ2-7, with D maybe TRBD1 (5 bases). The V end was cut by 0 bases, the J end by 6 bases, with 12 bases between. The length of the CDR3 is 14 residues. CDR1 and CDR2 from the germline V gene are LGHNA and YSLEER. The CDR3 coding sequence is TGCGCCAGCAGCCAAGAGGTAGGGGTCGGCGAGCAGTACTTC. Translated, it gives CASSQEVGVGEQYF.

The J gene is TRBJ1-2, the V gene TRBV6-5; 10 nucleotides align to TRBD1. The CDR3 spans 14 residues. V gave up 2 bases and J gave up 8 bases; unmatched junction bases: 5. From germline, CDR1 is MNHEY and CDR2 SVGAGI. The CDR3 sequence: CASSYLGTGEGYTF. As DNA, the CDR3 is TGTGCCAGCAGTTACCTCGGGACAGGGGAAGGCTACACCTTC.

The chain couples TRBV29-1 to TRBJ2-7; D unresolved. CDR1 is SQVTM, CDR2 ANQGSEA, per germline. This CDR3 comprises 11 residues. Trimming took off 7 bases at V and 0 bases at J, with 7 bases between the two ends. The CDR3 region has the DNA TGCAGCGGCAGGTCCTCCTACGAGCAGTACTTC. Its translation is CSGRSSYEQYF.

The chain is built from TRBV19 and TRBJ1-2; 7 nucleotides align to TRBD1. From germline, CDR1 is LNHDA and CDR2 SQIVND (reference sequence). With 6 bases clipped from V and 1 base from J, the junction kept 20 bases outside the gene matches. The CDR3 runs 19 residues. CDR3 DNA: TGTGCCAGTAGAATTAAGGCCCCCAAGACAGGGAGTGATAACTATGGCTACACCTTC. This encodes CASRIKAPKTGSDNYGYTF.

The V call is TRBV29-1, the J call TRBJ2-5, with TRBD1 matching 8 bases. V lost 3 bases to trimming and J lost 5 bases; unmatched junction nucleotides: 11. The germline gives CDR1 SQVTM, CDR2 ANQGSEA. This CDR3 spans 15 amino acids. CDR3 nucleotides: TGCAGCGTTGAGCCCGGACAGGGATTACGGGAGACCCAGTACTTC. Its protein product is CSVEPGQGLRETQYF.

The rearrangement joins TRBV7-9 to TRBJ2-7; 14 bases are shared with TRBD2. Trimming took 5 bases from V and 2 from J; bases not matched to a gene: 14. Germline V gives CDR1 SEHNR, CDR2 FQNEAQ (reference sequence). This CDR3 contains 19 residues. The CDR3 nucleotides are TGTGCCAGCAGCCCAGTGGGGGGACTAGCGGGAGTAGCGGCCTACGAGCAGTACTTC. Translating it yields CASSPVGGLAGVAAYEQYF. Together with reference TRBV7-9 and TRBJ2-7, the CDR3 gives the full variable domain: DTGVSQNPRHKITKRGQNVTFRCDPISEHNRLYWYRQTLGQGPEFLTYFQNEAQLEKSRLLSDRFSAERPKGSFSTLEIQRTEQGDSAMYLCASSPVGGLAGVAAYEQYFGPGTRLTVT.

This chain joins TRBV19 and TRBJ1-1, with D perhaps matching TRBD1 (6 bases). The CDR3 consists of 15 residues. In germline, CDR1 is LNHDA, CDR2 SQIVND (reference sequence). V lost 4 bases and J lost 1, with 13 bases in between. The CDR3 here is CASSSAGARNTEAFF. The CDR3 region has the DNA TGTGCCAGTAGTAGCGCGGGGGCGCGGAACACTGAAGCTTTCTTT.

This rearrangement joins TRBV7-9 to TRBJ2-3; 8 bases align to TRBD2. Germline-derived CDR1 and CDR2 are SEHNR and FQNEAQ (reference sequence). The V and J ends lost 1 base and 4 bases, in that order; junction bases with no gene match: 1. The CDR3 has 14 residues. This CDR3 is CASSLDGGADTQYF. The CDR3 DNA reads as TGTGCCAGCAGCTTAGACGGGGGGGCAGATACGCAGTATTTT.

This chain connects TRBV6-7 to TRBJ2-1, with TRBD2 matching over 12 bases. TRBV6-7 falls under the ORF class, with uncertain function. The length of the CDR3 is 15 residues. V lost 10 bases and J lost 8; bases outside the gene matches: 12. CDR3 region: CATFPSSGRGDEQFF. Written as DNA, the CDR3 is TGTGCCACCTTCCCCTCTAGCGGGAGGGGCGATGAGCAGTTCTTC.

This clone was seen once. Here the CDR3 reads CAISGHYTEVGEKLFF. In nucleotides, the CDR3 is TGTGCCATCAGTGGTCATTACACGGAGGTTGGTGAAAAACTGTTTTTT. The V call is TRBV10-3, the J call TRBJ1-4; D not resolved. The germline V gene has CDR1 ENHRY and CDR2 SYGVKD. The CDR3 totals 16 residues. The V end was cut by 4 bases, the J end by 7 bases, with 19 bases between.

The J gene is TRBJ1-2, the V gene TRBV30; D is ambiguous. V was trimmed by 4 bases and J by 8 bases, leaving 14 bases between them. The CDR3 is 12 residues long. The germline CDR1 and CDR2 sequences are GTSNPN and SVGIG (reference sequence). The CDR3 sequence is CAWTKTGLGYTF. CDR3 coding DNA: TGTGCCTGGACCAAAACGGGGTTAGGCTACACCTTC. Drawing the rest from reference TRBV30 and TRBJ1-2, the complete variable domain is SQTIHQWPATLVQPVGSPLSLECTVEGTSNPNLYWYRQAAGRGLQLLFYSVGIGQISSEVPQNLSASRPQDRQFILSSKKLLLSDSGFYLCAWTKTGLGYTFGSGTRLTVV.

The chain combines TRBV9 with TRBJ2-1; D possibly corresponds to TRBD1 (5 bases). V gave up 2 bases and J gave up 11 bases, with 17 bases separating them. CDR1 is SGDLS, CDR2 YYNGEE, per germline. CDR3 length equals 14 residues. CDR3 coding DNA: TGTGCCAGCAGCGTGGGGCGTTCCCCAATGAAGCAGTTCTTC. This translates into CASSVGRSPMKQFF.

This clone was seen only a few times. The chain couples TRBV5-1 to TRBJ2-1, with D maybe TRBD2 (6 bases). CDR3 size: 14 residues. V lost 3 bases and J lost 7, with 14 bases in between. In germline, CDR1 is SGHRS, CDR2 YFSETQ. For the CDR3, the DNA is TGCGCCAGCAGCTCAGACCCCGGAGGGAATGAGCAGTTCTTC. Translation: CASSSDPGGNEQFF.

This clone showed up just a few times. This sequence joins TRBV15 and TRBJ1-5, with a tentative D call TRBD1 (5 bases). V lost 0 bases to trimming and J lost 7 bases, with 22 bases between them. The CDR3 totals 18 residues. The germline V gene has CDR1 LNHNV and CDR2 YYDKDF (reference sequence). In DNA, the CDR3 is TGTGCCACCAGCAGAGATCTCGGCAGGGCAAGTTTCGCGCAGCCCCAGCATTTT. Encoded protein: CATSRDLGRASFAQPQHF.

This rearrangement joins TRBV27 to TRBJ1-2; no clear D. This CDR3 has 13 amino acids. Germline V CDR1 and CDR2: MNHEY, SMNVEV (reference sequence). The germline V and J ends were trimmed by 2 bases and 4 bases, with 8 bases remaining between them. The CDR3 loop reads CASSLVSGYGYTF. The CDR3 DNA follows: TGTGCCAGCAGTTTAGTATCGGGCTATGGCTACACCTTC.

This clone was picked up a small number of times. The V gene is TRBV27, the J gene TRBJ2-1; 8 bases line up with TRBD1. The CDR3 covers 15 residues. The V gene end was trimmed by 4 bases and the J gene end by 8 bases; junction bases not matched to a gene: 10. Germline-derived CDR1 and CDR2 are MNHEY and SMNVEV (reference sequence). CDR3 amino acids: CASSSPGTGRDEQFF. CDR3 nucleotides: TGTGCCAGCAGTTCCCCCGGGACAGGTAGGGATGAGCAGTTCTTC.